This entry describes one TCR beta chain. The CDR3 extends over 16 amino acids. Germline V CDR1 and CDR2: MNHEY, SVGAGI. Germline trimming cut 4 bases from V and 1 base from J; bases unmatched to any gene: 7. The sample belongs to a study of OX40 agonist ivuxolimab in advanced cancers. Study-wide context: Patients took ivuxolimab, an agonistic anti-OX40 (CD134) antibody. Patients treated during dose escalation were battling hepatocellular carcinoma, melanoma, renal cell or head and neck cancer. Treatment received earlier with anti-PD-1, anti-PD-L1 or anti-CTLA-4 agents was allowed, and less than 45% had some.

Sequencing used immunoSEQ multiplex PCR; TCRdb keeps in-frame clones, though not all of them. Among about 93,000 clones listed, just over 90% were seen once. The V and J genes are TRBV6-5 and TRBJ2-3; 8 bases are a match to TRBD2. The clonotype comes from an adult with an advanced solid tumor such as melanoma, head and neck, liver or kidney cancer. Sequencing was performed on CD4+ or CD8+ T cells sorted from blood, taken in a trial of the OX40 agonist ivuxolimab. CDR3 sequence reads: CASSSGPRGGTDTQYF. The CDR3 nucleotides are TGTGCCAGCAGTTCGGGTCCGCGGGGGGGCACAGATACGCAGTATTTT.